Below are 16 T cell receptor beta chains sequenced from a single sample in a study of identical twins. TCRdb used MiXCR to reprocess the 5' RACE reads, holding one entry per CDR3 protein. The sample has 1.5 million to 2 million distinct CDR3 sequences, more than 30% seen once; the top ten hold approximately 0.29%. The sequencing input was cord blood. All receptors come from a newborn girl in good health.

The chain combines TRBV27 with TRBJ2-5; TRBD2 aligns across 9 bases. The CDR3 loop spans 14 amino acids. Germline CDR1 is MNHEY and CDR2 is SMNVEV (reference sequence). V lost 4 bases and J lost 11; bases outside the gene matches: 11. CDR3 sequence: CASSSPGLAGEQYF. The CDR3 coding sequence is TGTGCCAGCAGTTCCCCGGGACTAGCAGGAGAGCAGTACTTC.

V gene TRBV20-1 combines with J gene TRBJ2-7; tentative D call: TRBD1 (6 bases). Trimming took 1 base from V and 2 from J, leaving 9 bases between them. The CDR3 covers 13 residues. Germline CDR1 reads DFQATT; CDR2 reads SNEGSKA (reference sequence). The CDR3 protein is CSARGWGPYEQYF. As DNA, the CDR3 is TGCAGTGCTAGAGGATGGGGGCCCTACGAGCAGTACTTC.

The chain has TRBV20-1 and TRBJ2-2; 7 bases match TRBD2. This CDR3 region has 15 residues. Germline CDR1 is DFQATT and CDR2 is SNEGSKA (reference sequence). Trimming at V came to 1 base and at J to 1 base, leaving 3 bases not matched to a gene. The CDR3 DNA reads TGCAGTGCTAGAGGCGGGAGAGGGAACACCGGGGAGCTGTTTTTT. Translated: CSARGGRGNTGELFF.

This clonotype was observed a few times. The V gene is TRBV10-3, the J gene TRBJ2-3; TRBD2 agrees at 8 bases. Per germline, CDR1 ENHRY and CDR2 SYGVKD. Germline trimming cut 10 bases from V and 1 base from J; bases unmatched to any gene: 16. CDR3 length: 17 residues. In DNA form, the CDR3 reads TGTGCCACCCAATTCCTCCCGGGGGGGGCTGGCACAGATACGCAGTATTTT. The encoded protein is CATQFLPGGAGTDTQYF.

V usage is TRBV18 and J usage is TRBJ1-1; no reliable D call. The CDR3 consists of 12 residues. Per the germline V gene, CDR1 is KGHSH and CDR2 is LQKENI. Trimming removed 4 bases at V and 7 bases at J, with 10 bases between. The CDR3 DNA sequence: TGTGCCAGCTCACGCCCAGGAGGTGAAGCTTTCTTT. Translation gives CASSRPGGEAFF.

This clonotype was found a few times. In DNA form, the CDR3 reads TGCAGCGTAACCGGACAGGGCCACACTGAAGCTTTCTTT. Encoded protein: CSVTGQGHTEAFF. V gene TRBV29-1 combines with J gene TRBJ1-1; 8 nucleotides line up with TRBD1. The germline V gene encodes CDR1 SQVTM and CDR2 ANQGSEA. The ends lost 6 bases at V and 3 bases at J; junction bases unmatched: 6. CDR3 size: 13 residues.

The gene calls are TRBV29-1 and TRBJ2-1, with a tentative D call TRBD1 (5 bases). The CDR3 sequence is 13 residues long. Deletions cut 2 bases from V and 0 bases from J, with 5 bases between. Germline loops: CDR1 SQVTM, CDR2 ANQGSEA. CDR3 coding DNA: TGCAGCGTTGAACAGGGCTCCTACAATGAGCAGTTCTTC. Amino acid sequence: CSVEQGSYNEQFF.

The V gene is TRBV5-1, the J gene TRBJ2-1; D unresolved. Germline V gene sequence: CDR1 SGHRS, CDR2 YFSETQ. V gave up 0 bases and J gave up 3 bases, with 19 bases separating them. The CDR3 extends over 18 amino acids. CDR3 protein: CASSLGVSRLAIYNEQFF. As DNA, the CDR3 is TGCGCCAGCAGCTTGGGAGTTTCGAGACTGGCTATCTACAATGAGCAGTTCTTC.

This clonotype was counted only a few times. The J gene is TRBJ2-1, the V gene TRBV24-1; 7 bases are a match to TRBD2. This CDR3 region has 16 residues. The trim removed 5 bases at V and 0 bases at J, leaving 6 bases unmatched. Germline loops: CDR1 KGHDR, CDR2 SFDVKD. In DNA, the CDR3 is TGTGCCACCAGTGGTAGCGGGCCGAGCTCCTACAATGAGCAGTTCTTC. This gives the protein CATSGSGPSSYNEQFF.

J is TRBJ2-7 and V is TRBV7-2, with 8 bases matching TRBD1. CDR1 is SGHTA and CDR2 is FQGNSA in the germline V gene. The length of the CDR3 is 13 residues. V shed 3 bases, J shed 5 bases, and the junction held 3 bases outside the gene matches. The CDR3 sequence: CASSLPGGNEQYF. DNA for the CDR3: TGTGCCAGCAGCTTGCCAGGGGGCAACGAGCAGTACTTC.

This clonotype was counted only a few times. The gene calls are TRBV3-1 and TRBJ2-1; 7 bases are shared with TRBD1. This CDR3 comprises 15 residues. Trimming cost V 1 base and J 7 bases; bases outside gene matches: 7. Germline V lookup: CDR1 LGHDT, CDR2 YNNKEL (reference sequence). The CDR3 DNA sequence: TGTGCCAGCAGCCAAGGGACAGGAGGTAGGAATGAGCAGTTCTTC. Amino acids: CASSQGTGGRNEQFF.

The genes are TRBV7-2 and TRBJ2-2, with TRBD1 identical over 10 bases. The ends lost 9 bases at V and 0 bases at J; junction bases unmatched: 7. Looked up from germline, CDR1 is SGHTA and CDR2 is FQGNSA. The CDR3 contains 16 residues. The CDR3 region has the DNA TGTGCCAGGACCTCGGGACAGGGGTCGAACACCGGGGAGCTGTTTTTT. It translates to CARTSGQGSNTGELFF.

The gene calls are TRBV6-5 and TRBJ1-1; D call uncertain. CDR1 and CDR2 (germline): MNHEY, SVGAGI. The CDR3 is 14 amino acids. V lost 0 bases to trimming and J lost 3 bases, with 8 bases between them. In DNA form, the CDR3 reads TGTGCCAGCAGTTACTCGATGGTGGACACTGAAGCTTTCTTT. This translates into CASSYSMVDTEAFF.

This clonotype was observed many times. The chain joins TRBV7-9 to TRBJ2-7; D may be TRBD1 (5 bases). Germline values: CDR1 SEHNR, CDR2 FQNEAQ (reference sequence). V was shortened by 1 base and J by 0 bases, with 7 bases between the two germline ends. The CDR3 is 14 amino acids. The CDR3 DNA reads TGTGCCAGCAGCTTAGAAGACAGCTCCTACGAGCAGTACTTC. Amino acid sequence: CASSLEDSSYEQYF. Variable domain in full (rest from reference TRBV7-9 and TRBJ2-7): DTGVSQNPRHKITKRGQNVTFRCDPISEHNRLYWYRQTLGQGPEFLTYFQNEAQLEKSRLLSDRFSAERPKGSFSTLEIQRTEQGDSAMYLCASSLEDSSYEQYFGPGTRLTVT.

This clonotype appeared a few times. This chain connects TRBV4-2 to TRBJ2-7; no firm D call. The J call may be incorrect, as the DNA end agrees better with TRBJ2-4. This CDR3 spans 15 amino acids. CDR1 and CDR2 from the germline V gene are LGHNA and YNFKEQ. In DNA, the CDR3 is TGTGCCAGCAGCCAAGAAACCGCGGTGTTGAACATTCAGTACTTC. Protein sequence: CASSQETAVLNIQYF.

Notes on this clonotype: The conserved phenylalanine or tryptophan is not found at the CDR3 terminus, so this likely reflects a read error. V and J are TRBV5-1 and TRBJ2-1, with 10 bases that match TRBD2. CDR1 SGHRS and CDR2 YFSETQ come from the germline V gene. V was pared by 2 bases and J by 3 bases, with 2 bases of the junction left unmatched. CDR3 length: 15 amino acids. For the CDR3, the DNA is TGCGCCAGCAGCTTACTAGCGGGAAACTACAATGAGCAGTTCTCC. Translation: CASSLLAGNYNEQFS.